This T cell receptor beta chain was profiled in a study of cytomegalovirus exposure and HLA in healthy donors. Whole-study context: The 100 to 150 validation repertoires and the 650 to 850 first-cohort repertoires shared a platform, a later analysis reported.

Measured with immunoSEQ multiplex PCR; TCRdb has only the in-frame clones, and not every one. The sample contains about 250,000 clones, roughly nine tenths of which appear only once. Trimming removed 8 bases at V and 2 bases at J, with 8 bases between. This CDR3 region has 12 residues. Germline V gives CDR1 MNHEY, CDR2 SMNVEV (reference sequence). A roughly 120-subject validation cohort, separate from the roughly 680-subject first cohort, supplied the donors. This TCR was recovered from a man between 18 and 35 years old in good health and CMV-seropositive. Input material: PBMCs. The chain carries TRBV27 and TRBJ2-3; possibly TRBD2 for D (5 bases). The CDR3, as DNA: TGTGCCAGCTTAGACTACACAGATACGCAGTATTTT. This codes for CASLDYTDTQYF.